In its sample, the clone carrying this TCR beta chain is medium-sized. What it binds is not known. The source of the sample is a study of prognosis after radiotherapy for stage I lung cancer. Findings of the study overall: Some TCR clones were expanded. Whether these clones were tumor-specific was not determined.

By two-round multiplex PCR, the TCR beta CDR3 was amplified from genomic DNA. With primers specific to each TRBV and TRBJ gene, the first-round PCR was performed. A second round of PCR was carried out using universal primers. TCRdb reprocessed the multiplex PCR reads with MiXCR, giving one entry per CDR3 protein. The sample shows about 19,000 distinct CDR3 sequences, approximately 50% of them seen only once. This material consisted of PBMCs, taken before or after stereotactic body radiation therapy (not recorded which). The clonotype originates from a donor over 45 with non-small cell lung cancer.

This CDR3 reads CASSGGQGGTGELFF. The CDR3 DNA follows: TGCGCCAGCAGCGGAGGACAGGGGGGCACCGGGGAGCTGTTTTTT. J is TRBJ2-2 and V is TRBV5-1; 10 bases map to TRBD1. CDR1 SGHRS and CDR2 YFSETQ come from the germline V gene. The CDR3 totals 15 residues. The ends lost 4 bases at V and 4 bases at J; junction bases unmatched: 4. Filled out from reference TRBV5-1 and TRBJ2-2, the complete variable domain reads KAGVTQTPRYLIKTRGQQVTLSCSPISGHRSVSWYQQTPGQGLQFLFEYFSETQRNKGNFPGRFSGRQFSNSRSEMNVSTLELGDSALYLCASSGGQGGTGELFFGEGSRLTVL.